The TCR beta chain under discussion was sequenced for a study of blood T cell repertoires in COVID-19. Germline values: CDR1 MGHDK, CDR2 SYGVNS. V was pared by 5 bases and J by 1 base, with 4 bases of the junction left unmatched. The CDR3 has 15 amino acids. Sequenced by immunoSEQ multiplex PCR; TCRdb stores in-frame clones only, minus some. Here the sample spans about 220,000 clones, roughly 85% being singletons. This sequence joins TRBV25-1 and TRBJ2-3, with TRBD2 matching 9 bases. The sequence was collected from a woman in her seventies with COVID-19, enrolled during active disease. The sample consisted of peripheral blood. The CDR3 loop reads CASSRRTSGTDTQYF. The CDR3 DNA sequence: TGTGCCAGCAGTCGCCGGACTAGCGGCACAGATACGCAGTATTTT.